This is a list of T cell receptor beta chains from one sample in a study of blood T cells in healthy people across ages. From the 5' RACE reads, TCRdb called clonotypes with MiXCR, one entry per CDR3 protein. The repertoire consists of 1.5 million to 2 million distinct CDR3 sequences, with about 28% occurring once and the leading ten covering around 7.7%. The sequencing sample was made of blood. The source is a woman in her 30s in good health. The CDR3 runs from the conserved cysteine through the conserved F or W. The order of the fields is CDR3 protein, V gene, J gene, CDR3 length.

CDR3 protein: CASSLDPGVVREQYF
V gene: TRBV7-2
J gene: TRBJ2-7
CDR3 length: 15

CDR3 protein: CASSPRDRGNEQFF
V gene: TRBV5-1
J gene: TRBJ2-1
CDR3 length: 14

CDR3 protein: CSVVGRGERFF
V gene: TRBV29-1
J gene: TRBJ2-1
CDR3 length: 11

CDR3 protein: CASSQGRNNEKLFF
V gene: TRBV7-9
J gene: TRBJ1-4
CDR3 length: 14

CDR3 protein: CATRRGFSDTQYF
V gene: TRBV6-5
J gene: TRBJ2-3
CDR3 length: 13

CDR3 protein: CASGQFPYEQYF
V gene: TRBV2
J gene: TRBJ2-7
CDR3 length: 12

CDR3 protein: CASSLGTPSGRSYEQYF
V gene: TRBV7-2
J gene: TRBJ2-7
CDR3 length: 17

CDR3 protein: CASSFLGDPQEQFF
V gene: TRBV5-5
J gene: TRBJ2-1
CDR3 length: 14

CDR3 protein: CASSETQRPYNEQFF
V gene: TRBV2
J gene: TRBJ2-1
CDR3 length: 15

CDR3 protein: CSFTPGDFQEAQYF
V gene: TRBV20-1
J gene: TRBJ2-7
CDR3 length: 14

CDR3 protein: CATSDPGEGANQPQHF
V gene: TRBV24-1
J gene: TRBJ1-5
CDR3 length: 16

CDR3 protein: CASSSLQGANTGELFF
V gene: TRBV6-5
J gene: TRBJ2-2
CDR3 length: 16

CDR3 protein: CSARLEVEQFF
V gene: TRBV20-1
J gene: TRBJ2-1
CDR3 length: 11

CDR3 protein: CASSQEGGHSGLSEAFF
V gene: TRBV3-1
J gene: TRBJ1-1
CDR3 length: 17

CDR3 protein: CASSLYTPGDEQYF
V gene: TRBV28
J gene: TRBJ2-7
CDR3 length: 14

CDR3 protein: CSVDRDTDAQYF
V gene: TRBV29-1
J gene: TRBJ2-3
CDR3 length: 12

CDR3 protein: CASTQEDYEQYF
V gene: TRBV25-1
J gene: TRBJ2-7
CDR3 length: 12

CDR3 protein: CSAIRHSYEQYF
V gene: TRBV20-1
J gene: TRBJ2-7
CDR3 length: 12

CDR3 protein: CASSYSRIGGDGYTF
V gene: TRBV6-5
J gene: TRBJ1-2
CDR3 length: 15

CDR3 protein: CASSLGGNMKNIQYF
V gene: TRBV7-2
J gene: TRBJ2-4
CDR3 length: 15

CDR3 protein: CAGSQVEATQYF
V gene: TRBV3-1
J gene: TRBJ2-3
CDR3 length: 12

CDR3 protein: CSASTGGPATNEKLFF
V gene: TRBV20-1
J gene: TRBJ1-4
CDR3 length: 16

CDR3 protein: CASSKLGELNEQFF
V gene: TRBV5-1
J gene: TRBJ2-1
CDR3 length: 14

CDR3 protein: CASSESREIDTQYF
V gene: TRBV2
J gene: TRBJ2-3
CDR3 length: 14

CDR3 protein: CAGSPTGETYEQYF
V gene: TRBV5-5
J gene: TRBJ2-7
CDR3 length: 14

CDR3 protein: CSGAAGGSEQFF
V gene: TRBV29-1
J gene: TRBJ2-1
CDR3 length: 12

CDR3 protein: CASGLDRLAGRTDTQYF
V gene: TRBV12-5
J gene: TRBJ2-3
CDR3 length: 17

CDR3 protein: CASSQEQGANEQYF
V gene: TRBV3-1
J gene: TRBJ2-7
CDR3 length: 14

CDR3 protein: CASSPLKRVSYNEQFF
V gene: TRBV12-3/TRBV12-4
J gene: TRBJ2-1
CDR3 length: 16

CDR3 protein: CSVEDGRGRTYEQYF
V gene: TRBV29-1
J gene: TRBJ2-7
CDR3 length: 15

CDR3 protein: CASPRLDEYQETQYF
V gene: TRBV7-2
J gene: TRBJ2-5
CDR3 length: 15

CDR3 protein: CASSFSRGSEGYTF
V gene: TRBV7-9
J gene: TRBJ1-2
CDR3 length: 14

CDR3 protein: CVSRGFNSNQPQHF
V gene: TRBV2
J gene: TRBJ1-5
CDR3 length: 14

CDR3 protein: CAISLQLTGDEQYF
V gene: TRBV10-3
J gene: TRBJ2-7
CDR3 length: 14

CDR3 protein: CASSPGTGIFNSPLHF
V gene: TRBV7-2
J gene: TRBJ1-6
CDR3 length: 16

CDR3 protein: CASSPSTGYGYTF
V gene: TRBV11-2
J gene: TRBJ1-2
CDR3 length: 13

CDR3 protein: CASSISGASYNEQFF
V gene: TRBV12-3/TRBV12-4
J gene: TRBJ2-1
CDR3 length: 15

CDR3 protein: CASSRMFSGTDTQYF
V gene: TRBV4-3
J gene: TRBJ2-3
CDR3 length: 15

CDR3 protein: CASSQGVLGGNYEQYF
V gene: TRBV4-3
J gene: TRBJ2-7
CDR3 length: 16

CDR3 protein: CASSLAPGYYEQYF
V gene: TRBV5-1
J gene: TRBJ2-7
CDR3 length: 14

CDR3 protein: CASRSGAGDSPLHF
V gene: TRBV2
J gene: TRBJ1-6
CDR3 length: 14